The 20 T cell receptor beta chains reported below all come from one sample, sequenced in a study of T cells in women clearing cervical HPV infection. This table comes from immunoSEQ multiplex PCR, and its TCRdb copy is limited to in-frame clones, with some not included. Its clone listing holds 45,000 to 50,000 clones. Sequenced: blood buffy coat. Every receptor here comes from a woman aged 18 to 75 with a cervical HPV16 infection that either progressed to CIN3+ or cleared (not recorded which).

Comments on this clone: With the read ending 3 residues before the CDR3 end, the germline J gene is used to fill in that end. Other DNA sequences within the sample encode an identical CDR3. The rearrangement links TRBV13 to TRBJ2-7, with D perhaps matching TRBD2 (6 bases). Germline V gene data show CDR1 as PRHDT and CDR2 as FYEKMQ (reference sequence). The CDR3 is 15 amino acids. V was pared by 5 bases and J by 1 base, with 15 bases between. The CDR3 region is CASSMGLAASYEQYF. The DNA read from the CDR3 is TGTGCCAGCAGCATGGGACTGGCGGCTTCCTACGAG.

Concerning this clone: The read ends 3 residues before the CDR3 terminus; that terminus is restored from the germline J gene. The V and J genes are TRBV7-9 and TRBJ2-2; 8 bases match TRBD1. The CDR3 loop spans 13 amino acids. V dropped 10 bases and J dropped 4; count of bases not matched to a gene: 5. Germline V lookup: CDR1 SEHNR, CDR2 FQNEAQ (reference sequence). Here the CDR3 reads CAIMDRATGELFF. The CDR3 DNA, read in part, is TGTGCCATTATGGACAGGGCCACCGGGGAG.

Concerning this clone: The CDR3 goes on 3 residues after the read ends, and that part is filled in from the germline J gene. The genes are TRBV5-1 and TRBJ2-3, with TRBD2 as a possible D gene (5 bases). The CDR3 contains 13 residues. Trimming took off 5 bases at V and 5 bases at J, with 12 bases between the two ends. Germline lookup yields CDR1 SGHRS and CDR2 YFSETQ. The DNA read from the CDR3 is TGCGCCAGCAGTTTTCTAGCTAGAGATACG. Its protein is CASSFLARDT. The entire CDR3 protein reads CASSFLARDTQYF.

As for this clone: The sequence runs out 3 residues before the end of the CDR3; the remainder is reconstructed from the germline J gene. The V and J genes are TRBV2 and TRBJ2-1; 8 positions match TRBD2. The CDR3 is 14 residues long. CDR1 and CDR2 (germline): SNHLY, FYNNEI. The V and J ends lost 8 bases and 9 bases, in that order; junction bases with no gene match: 12. CDR3 residues: CASGIHGGASEQFF. The sequenced CDR3 bases are TGTGCCAGCGGGATTCACGGGGGGGCCAGTGAG.

Of note for this clone: The DNA ends 3 residues before the CDR3 does, and the rest of the CDR3 is filled in from the germline J gene. The chain has TRBV6-2 or TRBV6-3 and TRBJ2-7, with D perhaps matching TRBD1 (6 bases). V was cut by 6 bases and J by 3 bases, with 21 bases left in between. There are 16 residues in the CDR3. The germline V gene has CDR1 MNHEY and CDR2 SVGEGT. CDR3 bases read: TGTGCCAGCAGCCCAAAAGGTAGGGGGACCCACTACGAG. Protein product: CASSPKGRGTHYE. The complete CDR3 sequence is CASSPKGRGTHYEQYF.

As regards this clone: The read comes to an end 3 residues before the CDR3 does, leaving the germline J gene to fill in the end. This chain joins TRBV7-2 and TRBJ2-7; no clear D gene. V lost 5 bases, J lost 0 bases, and 14 bases lay in between. CDR3 size: 15 residues. From germline, CDR1 is SGHTA and CDR2 FQGNSA. The sequenced part of the CDR3 DNA is TGTGCCAGCAGCCCTACAGTATCCGTCTCCTACGAG. As protein: CASSPTVSVSYE. The CDR3 in full is CASSPTVSVSYEQYF.

Concerning this clone: The missing CDR3 end, 3 residues past where the read stops, is filled in from the germline J gene. The chain recombines TRBV19 with TRBJ2-3; 9 bases map to TRBD2. This CDR3 contains 15 residues. The germline CDR1 and CDR2 sequences are LNHDA and SQIVND (reference sequence). CDR3 protein: CASSIGLAGDPTQYF. The covered CDR3 bases are TGTGCCAGTAGTATCGGGTTAGCGGGGGACCCCACG. The full variable domain, with the rest looked up from reference TRBV19 and TRBJ2-3, is DGGITQSPKYLFRKEGQNVTLSCEQNLNHDAMYWYRQDPGQGLRLIYYSQIVNDFQKGDIAEGYSVSREKKESFPLTVTSAQKNPTAFYLCASSIGLAGDPTQYFGPGTRLTVL.

Comment on this clone: Read coverage stops 3 residues before the CDR3 terminus; the germline J gene supplies the remainder. Additional DNA sequences in this sample encode the identical CDR3. The rearrangement joins TRBV30 to TRBJ1-2; D is ambiguous. Germline V gene sequence: CDR1 GTSNPN, CDR2 SVGIG (reference sequence). The CDR3 contains 11 residues. Partial CDR3 DNA: TGTGCCTGGAGTGTACTAGGAGGC. Translation gives CAWSVLGG. The CDR3 in its entirety is CAWSVLGGYTF.

Comment on this clone: The read terminates 3 residues before the CDR3 end, so the remaining end is supplied by the germline J gene. The chain couples TRBV5-1 to TRBJ2-3; 12 bases map to TRBD2. Trimming at V came to 4 bases and at J to 0 bases, leaving 9 bases not matched to a gene. Germline values: CDR1 SGHRS, CDR2 YFSETQ. There are 18 residues in the CDR3. CDR3 DNA (partial): TGCGCCAGCAGCCCCGGACTAGCGGGGACTACTAGCACAGATACG. Translation gives CASSPGLAGTTSTDT. The CDR3, in full, reads CASSPGLAGTTSTDTQYF.

Regarding this clone: The sequence runs out 3 residues before the end of the CDR3; the remainder is reconstructed from the germline J gene. This rearrangement joins TRBV5-1 to TRBJ2-1; TRBD1 matches at 9 bases. The CDR3 has 19 amino acids. Germline values: CDR1 SGHRS, CDR2 YFSETQ. V was pared by 0 bases and J by 4 bases, with 14 bases of the junction left unmatched. This CDR3 is CASSLAAATGTGIYNEQFF. Partial CDR3 DNA: TGCGCCAGCAGCTTGGCCGCTGCCACCGGGACAGGGATATACAATGAG.

Comment on this clone: Read coverage stops 3 residues before the CDR3 terminus; the germline J gene supplies the remainder. The gene calls are TRBV19 and TRBJ2-1; 8 bases map to TRBD1. This CDR3 is 15 amino acids long. CDR1 and CDR2 (germline): LNHDA, SQIVND (reference sequence). V dropped 10 bases and J dropped 7; count of bases not matched to a gene: 15. The sequenced CDR3 bases are TGTGCCACCTCCCTGAACGCAGGGGGCCGAAATGAG. It yields the protein CATSLNAGGRNE. The full-length CDR3 reads as CATSLNAGGRNEQFF.

A word on this clone: The read is 3 residues too short to cover the CDR3 end, so that end is filled in from the germline J gene. The rearrangement links TRBV5-1 to TRBJ2-2, with unresolved D. V lost 3 bases and J 1 base, leaving 7 bases between the germline ends. Germline V gene lookup returns CDR1 SGHRS and CDR2 YFSETQ. The CDR3 spans 14 residues. This chain's CDR3 is CASSSPVNTGELFF. CDR3 bases read: TGCGCCAGCAGCTCCCCAGTGAACACCGGGGAG. The complete variable domain, with remaining parts taken from reference TRBV5-1 and TRBJ2-2, reads KAGVTQTPRYLIKTRGQQVTLSCSPISGHRSVSWYQQTPGQGLQFLFEYFSETQRNKGNFPGRFSGRQFSNSRSEMNVSTLELGDSALYLCASSSPVNTGELFFGEGSRLTVL.

Concerning this clone itself: The sequenced fragment ends 3 residues before the CDR3 boundary, so the rest is inferred from the germline J gene. The chain recombines TRBV18 with TRBJ2-3; TRBD2 aligns across 13 bases. This CDR3 comprises 16 residues. Germline-derived CDR1 and CDR2 are KGHSH and LQKENI. The V gene end was trimmed by 3 bases and the J gene end by 0 bases; junction bases not matched to a gene: 0. The CDR3 bases that were read are TGTGCCAGCTCACCGGGACTAGCGGGGAGCACAGATACG. Encoded protein: CASSPGLAGSTDT. The entire CDR3 protein reads CASSPGLAGSTDTQYF.

Comment on this clone: The read comes to an end 3 residues before the CDR3 does, leaving the germline J gene to fill in the end. The J gene is TRBJ1-5, the V gene TRBV7-9; D is possibly TRBD1 (6 bases). Germline loops: CDR1 SEHNR, CDR2 FQNEAQ (reference sequence). The length of the CDR3 is 14 residues. Trimming pared 3 bases from V and 0 bases from J, leaving 6 bases between. Partial CDR3 DNA: TGTGCCAGCAGCTTGGGGGCTAGCAATCAGCCC. This gives the protein CASSLGASNQP. In full, the CDR3 is CASSLGASNQPQHF.

With respect to this clone: Coverage ceases 3 residues before the CDR3 finishes, and the germline J gene fills in the end. The chain links TRBV7-2 to TRBJ2-7; D is perhaps TRBD2 (5 bases). This CDR3 spans 14 amino acids. Trimming removed 5 bases from V and 2 bases from J, with 13 bases in between. The germline V gene has CDR1 SGHTA and CDR2 FQGNSA. The chain's CDR3 is CASSTLYGAYEQYF. The CDR3 DNA, read in part, is TGTGCCAGCAGCACTCTTTACGGGGCCTACGAG.

Concerning this clone: The DNA ends 3 residues before the CDR3 does, and the rest of the CDR3 is filled in from the germline J gene. Different DNA sequences within this sample yield the same CDR3. V gene TRBV7-6 combines with J gene TRBJ1-2; TRBD1 is a possible D gene (5 bases). The germline V gene encodes CDR1 SGHVS and CDR2 FNYEAQ. This CDR3 region has 12 residues. The CDR3 reads CASSLQGGSYTF. The sequenced part of the CDR3 DNA is TGTGCCAGCAGCTTACAGGGTGGGAGT. Full variable domain (remainder filled in from reference TRBV7-6 and TRBJ1-2): GAGVSQSPRYKVTKRGQDVALRCDPISGHVSLYWYRQALGQGPEFLTYFNYEAQQDKSGLPNDRFSAERPEGSISTLTIQRTEQRDSAMYRCASSLQGGSYTFGSGTRLTVV.

In the case of this clone: The CDR3 end falls 3 residues outside the read, so it is completed with the germline J gene. The J gene is TRBJ1-2, the V gene TRBV30; D gene unclear. Germline CDR1 reads GTSNPN; CDR2 reads SVGIG (reference sequence). Between the trimmed V and J ends, which lost 2 bases and 4 bases, there was a span of 17 bases. The CDR3 contains 15 residues. This CDR3 reads CAWSRSQVSGYGYTF. The covered CDR3 bases are TGTGCCTGGAGTCGGTCCCAGGTTAGCGGCTATGGC.

On this clone itself: The CDR3 end is not reached by the read, which stops 3 residues before it; the germline J gene fills it in. The V call is TRBV7-9, the J call TRBJ2-3; 8 bases map to TRBD1. CDR3 size: 15 residues. With 1 base clipped from V and 5 bases from J, the junction kept 5 bases outside the gene matches. Looked up from germline, CDR1 is SEHNR and CDR2 is FQNEAQ (reference sequence). CDR3 DNA, as far as it was read: TGTGCCAGCAGCTTAGTCAACAGGGGGATAGATACG. It encodes CASSLVNRGIDT. The whole CDR3 region reads CASSLVNRGIDTQYF.

As regards this clone: The read is 3 residues too short to cover the CDR3 end, so that end is filled in from the germline J gene. V and J are TRBV7-6 and TRBJ1-2; 10 bases are a match to TRBD1. The CDR3 extends over 14 amino acids. The trim removed 2 bases at V and 5 bases at J, leaving 2 bases unmatched. Germline CDR1 reads SGHVS; CDR2 reads FNYEAQ. The CDR3 sequence: CASSLWTGGYGYTF. The CDR3 DNA, read in part, is TGTGCCAGCAGCTTATGGACAGGGGGATATGGC. Combining the CDR3 with reference TRBV7-6 and TRBJ1-2 gives the whole variable domain GAGVSQSPRYKVTKRGQDVALRCDPISGHVSLYWYRQALGQGPEFLTYFNYEAQQDKSGLPNDRFSAERPEGSISTLTIQRTEQRDSAMYRCASSLWTGGYGYTFGSGTRLTVV.

Remarks on this clone: The CDR3 extends 3 residues past the end of the read, so its final part is completed from the germline J gene. This chain joins TRBV5-1 and TRBJ2-7, with 9 bases that match TRBD1. Unmatched junction bases numbered 6, after V lost 5 bases and J lost 0 bases. CDR1 and CDR2 from the germline V gene are SGHRS and YFSETQ. The CDR3 extends over 15 amino acids. The CDR3 bases that were read are TGCGCCAGCAGTCCTGGACAGGGGTTCTCCTACGAG. Translation: CASSPGQGFSYE. The full CDR3 is CASSPGQGFSYEQYF.